Below are 25 T cell receptor beta chains sequenced from a single sample in a study of spatial heterogeneity in lung cancer. Documented time point: blood at routine non-recurrence follow-up after resection. Via MiXCR, TCRdb re-called the 5' RACE reads, giving one row per CDR3 protein. Among some 46,000 distinct CDR3 sequences listed, roughly 10% were seen once. The sample here was PBMCs, taken at follow-up. Receptors originate from a male donor with early-stage non-small cell lung cancer.

The rearrangement joins TRBV4-1 to TRBJ2-6; D possibly corresponds to TRBD2 (5 bases). Germline V gives CDR1 MGHRA, CDR2 YSYEKL. Trimming removed 1 base at V and 2 bases at J, with 18 bases between. This CDR3 contains 19 residues. CDR3 nucleotides: TGCGCCAGCAGCCAAGGGACTCCGACACGACGAACTGGGGCCAACGTCCTGACTTTC. It translates to CASSQGTPTRRTGANVLTF.

This clonotype came up many times. The chain combines TRBV2 with TRBJ2-1; tentatively, D is TRBD1 (6 bases). The CDR3 contains 14 residues. The V end lost 6 bases, the J end lost 2 bases, and 11 bases lay between the germline ends. In germline, CDR1 is SNHLY, CDR2 FYNNEI. CDR3 amino acids: CASRVRGAYNEQFF. The CDR3 bases are TGTGCCAGCAGGGTCAGGGGCGCCTACAATGAGCAGTTCTTC.

At least ten counts were recorded for this clonotype. The rearrangement links TRBV30 to TRBJ1-6; D possibly corresponds to TRBD1 (6 bases). The V gene's germline CDR1 is GTSNPN and CDR2 SVGIG (reference sequence). The CDR3 contains 14 residues. V lost 3 bases and J 7 bases, leaving 13 bases between the germline ends. CDR3 sequence (DNA): TGTGCCTGGAGGCAGGGGACGGGGAATTCACCCCTCCACTTT. It encodes CAWRQGTGNSPLHF.

The V and J genes are TRBV7-8 and TRBJ1-5, with D unresolved. V lost 3 bases, J lost 2 bases, and 14 bases lay in between. Germline CDR1 reads SGHVS; CDR2 reads FQNEAQ. This CDR3 region has 16 residues. Here the CDR3 reads CASSFLIGVGNQPQHF. CDR3 coding DNA: TGTGCCAGCAGCTTCCTGATCGGGGTAGGCAATCAGCCCCAGCATTTT. Looking up the rest from reference TRBV7-8 and TRBJ1-5 gives the full variable domain: GAGVSQSPRYKVAKRGQDVALRCDPISGHVSLFWYQQALGQGPEFLTYFQNEAQLDKSGLPSDRFFAERPEGSVSTLKIQRTQQEDSAVYLCASSFLIGVGNQPQHFGDGTRLSIL.

This clonotype was picked up many times. V usage is TRBV3-1 and J usage is TRBJ2-7; D is tentatively TRBD1 or TRBD2 (6 bases each). Germline V lookup: CDR1 LGHDT, CDR2 YNNKEL (reference sequence). The CDR3 covers 15 residues. Trimming shortened V by 1 base and J by 3 bases, and 13 bases separated the two germline ends. CDR3 sequence: CASSQGDGGDYEQYF. The CDR3 coding sequence is TGTGCCAGCAGCCAAGGTGACGGGGGCGACTACGAGCAGTACTTC.

The rearrangement links TRBV19 to TRBJ1-5; the match to TRBD1 covers 9 bases. In germline, CDR1 is LNHDA, CDR2 SQIVND (reference sequence). The CDR3 is made up of 14 amino acids. With V trimmed by 4 bases and J by 4 bases, 2 bases remained unmatched. DNA of the CDR3: TGTGCCAGTAGTAAGACAGGGGGAAATCAGCCCCAGCATTTT. It specifies CASSKTGGNQPQHF.

This clonotype was detected ten times or more. DNA of the CDR3: TGTGCCAGCAGCCGCGACAGGGGGGTTTTCAACGAGCAGTACTTC. It is translated as CASSRDRGVFNEQYF. The gene calls are TRBV11-1 and TRBJ2-7, with TRBD1 matching 9 bases. Germline V gene lookup returns CDR1 SGHAT and CDR2 FQDESV (reference sequence). The CDR3 runs to 15 residues. The J segment lost 5 bases and the V segment lost 5 bases, leaving 10 bases of the junction unmatched.

This chain uses TRBV9 with TRBJ2-3, with 7 bases lining up with TRBD2. CDR1 and CDR2 (germline): SGDLS, YYNGEE. The CDR3 contains 14 residues. V was clipped by 0 bases and J by 6 bases; unmatched bases: 4. CDR3 nucleotides: TGTGCCAGCAGCGTAGAGGGAGGGACCGATACGCAGTATTTT. It codes for CASSVEGGTDTQYF. The variable domain in full, with the rest retrieved from reference TRBV9 and TRBJ2-3, is DSGVTQTPKHLITATGQRVTLRCSPRSGDLSVYWYQQSLDQGLQFLIQYYNGEERAKGNILERFSAQQFPDLHSELNLSSLELGDSALYFCASSVEGGTDTQYFGPGTRLTVL.

This clonotype was seen repeatedly, ten times or more. This rearrangement joins TRBV20-1 to TRBJ2-3; the match to TRBD2 covers 8 bases. CDR3 size: 13 residues. Germline V lookup: CDR1 DFQATT, CDR2 SNEGSKA (reference sequence). V shed 6 bases, J shed 1 base, and the junction held 3 bases outside the gene matches. CDR3 sequence reads: CSALAGRTDTQYF. Written as DNA, the CDR3 is TGCAGTGCCCTAGCGGGCCGCACAGATACGCAGTATTTT.

The chain links TRBV4-3 to TRBJ2-1; 7 bases are shared with TRBD2. Looked up from germline, CDR1 is LGHNA and CDR2 is YSLEER. V lost 0 bases to trimming and J lost 4 bases; unmatched junction nucleotides: 3. This CDR3 contains 15 residues. CDR3 in amino acids: CASSQEGRGYNEQFF. DNA of the CDR3: TGCGCCAGCAGCCAAGAAGGGCGGGGGTACAATGAGCAGTTCTTC.

The chain employs TRBV6-5 and TRBJ2-7; D is possibly TRBD1 (6 bases). Germline CDR1 MNHEY, CDR2 SVGAGI. Between the trimmed V and J ends, which lost 0 bases and 0 bases, there was a span of 9 bases. This CDR3 is built from 15 residues. The CDR3 DNA reads TGTGCCAGCAGTTACTCGAGGGGGAGCTCCTACGAGCAGTACTTC. Amino acid sequence: CASSYSRGSSYEQYF.

This rearrangement joins TRBV2 to TRBJ1-1, with 7 bases that match TRBD1. There are 13 residues in the CDR3. Trimming removed 6 bases from V and 2 bases from J; junction bases left unmatched: 3. CDR1 and CDR2 from the germline V gene are SNHLY and FYNNEI. The CDR3 DNA reads as TGTGCCAGCAGAGGGACAGTAAACACTGAAGCTTTCTTT. It codes for CASRGTVNTEAFF.

This clonotype was seen many times. This rearrangement joins TRBV11-1 to TRBJ2-6; weak D call: TRBD1 (5 bases). The CDR3 runs to 16 residues. Between the trimmed V and J ends, which lost 7 bases and 2 bases, there was a span of 15 bases. Germline V lookup: CDR1 SGHAT, CDR2 FQDESV (reference sequence). For the CDR3, the DNA is TGTGCCAGCATACCCCAACAGGTCGCTGGGGCCAACGTCCTGACTTTC. This sequence encodes CASIPQQVAGANVLTF.

This clonotype occurred many times. The chain has TRBV30 and TRBJ1-1, with D uncertain. The V gene's germline CDR1 is GTSNPN and CDR2 SVGIG (reference sequence). Trimming took 5 bases from V and 0 from J, leaving 10 bases between them. The CDR3 consists of 13 residues. CDR3 DNA: TGTGCCTGGGTAATGGACCTGAACACTGAAGCTTTCTTT. It is translated as CAWVMDLNTEAFF.

The chain employs TRBV5-6 and TRBJ2-1; tentatively, D is TRBD1 or TRBD2 (5 bases each). Germline V gene sequence: CDR1 SGHDT, CDR2 YYEEEE. CDR3 length: 13 residues. V gave up 4 bases and J gave up 7 bases, with 12 bases separating them. CDR3 residues: CASSRDGANEQFF. The DNA of the CDR3 is TGTGCCAGCAGCAGGGACGGGGCTAATGAGCAGTTCTTC.

The chain joins TRBV6-2 or TRBV6-3 to TRBJ2-5, with TRBD2 matching over 7 bases. The CDR3 covers 16 residues. Germline V gene lookup returns CDR1 MNHEY and CDR2 SVGEGT. The V and J ends lost 6 bases and 4 bases, in that order; junction bases with no gene match: 14. CDR3 in amino acids: CASSPPGMRGIETQYF. Here the CDR3 DNA reads TGTGCCAGCAGCCCCCCGGGGATGCGGGGGATAGAGACCCAGTACTTC.

Many counts were recorded for this clonotype. V is TRBV30 and J is TRBJ2-7, with D uncertain. This CDR3 comprises 13 residues. V lost 4 bases and J lost 5, with 15 bases in between. The V gene's germline CDR1 is GTSNPN and CDR2 SVGIG (reference sequence). CDR3 DNA sequence: TGTGCCTGGAACCTCCGAGCTGGGAACGAGCAGTACTTC. Amino acid sequence: CAWNLRAGNEQYF.

The V call is TRBV19, the J call TRBJ2-5; D is uncertain. The CDR3 is 15 residues long. V was shortened by 0 bases and J by 1 base, with 9 bases between the two germline ends. Germline V gene lookup returns CDR1 LNHDA and CDR2 SQIVND (reference sequence). DNA for the CDR3: TGTGCCAGTAGTATAGATGGAGCGAGCCAAGAGACCCAGTACTTC. This gives the protein CASSIDGASQETQYF.

The V call is TRBV7-9, the J call TRBJ1-4; D ambiguous. V lost 2 bases and J lost 3, with 7 bases in between. This CDR3 is built from 14 residues. Germline V CDR1 and CDR2: SEHNR, FQNEAQ (reference sequence). DNA for the CDR3: TGTGCCAGCAGCTTATCCCTGCCTAATGAAAAACTGTTTTTT. Amino acid sequence: CASSLSLPNEKLFF.

This clonotype was detected a few times. V and J are TRBV6-2 or TRBV6-3 and TRBJ2-7, with a possible D match to TRBD2 (6 bases). V shed 6 bases and J shed 0 bases, with 12 bases lying between them. In germline, CDR1 is MNHEY, CDR2 SVGEGT. CDR3 size: 14 residues. This CDR3 reads CASSPGGSSYEQYF. The CDR3 bases are TGTGCCAGCAGCCCCGGGGGTAGCTCCTACGAGCAGTACTTC.

Many counts were recorded for this clonotype. The CDR3 bases are TGCAGTGCCAAAACGGGCAATTGGCCAGATACGCAGTATTTT. It translates to CSAKTGNWPDTQYF. The chain joins TRBV20-1 to TRBJ2-3; D remains ambiguous. This CDR3 is 14 amino acids long. From germline, CDR1 is DFQATT and CDR2 SNEGSKA (reference sequence). The V end was cut by 6 bases, the J end by 4 bases, with 17 bases between.

The table lists this clonotype with many counts. The chain combines TRBV27 with TRBJ2-7; 7 positions match TRBD2. The CDR3 runs to 16 residues. Germline V gene data show CDR1 as MNHEY and CDR2 as SMNVEV (reference sequence). The junction had 18 bases not matched to a gene; V was cut back by 7 bases and J by 6 bases. CDR3 DNA: TGTGCCAGCACCGCCAAGGGTGTCTCAGGGAGGGGCGAGCAGTACTTC. Translation: CASTAKGVSGRGEQYF.

This clonotype was seen a handful of times. The chain links TRBV7-9 to TRBJ2-5; a weak D match, TRBD1 (5 bases). The CDR3 is 14 residues long. The germline V gene has CDR1 SEHNR and CDR2 FQNEAQ (reference sequence). V was trimmed by 0 bases and J by 5 bases, leaving 10 bases between them. The CDR3 nucleotides read TGTGCCAGCAGCTTAGCCGGCAGGGTTGAGACCCAGTACTTC. Translation gives CASSLAGRVETQYF.

This clonotype has a single count. The V and J genes are TRBV6-2 or TRBV6-3 and TRBJ2-4; D unclear. This CDR3 is 15 amino acids long. The germline gives CDR1 MNHEY, CDR2 SVGEGT. Trimming removed 0 bases at V and 0 bases at J, with 6 bases between. The CDR3 here is CASSYSSLAKNIQYF. The DNA for the CDR3 is TGTGCCAGCAGTTACTCCTCCTTAGCCAAAAACATTCAGTACTTC.

The J gene is TRBJ1-2, the V gene TRBV3-1, with a weak D call TRBD1 (5 bases). Trimming removed 0 bases at V and 9 bases at J, with 29 bases between. The CDR3 sequence is 19 residues long. The germline V gene encodes CDR1 LGHDT and CDR2 YNNKEL (reference sequence). The CDR3 sequence is CASSQDITGRALLNRRYTF. The CDR3 nucleotides read TGTGCCAGCAGCCAAGATATAACAGGAAGGGCTTTGTTGAATAGGCGCTACACCTTC.